This TCR beta chain was identified during a study of blood T cell repertoires in COVID-19. The CDR3 has 15 amino acids. The germline V gene encodes CDR1 SGHTA and CDR2 FQGNSA. Trimming stripped 2 bases from V and 3 bases from J, with 13 bases between. Measured with immunoSEQ multiplex PCR; TCRdb has only the in-frame clones, and not every one. This table holds under 250,000 clones, roughly 89% found once. The V call is TRBV7-2, the J call TRBJ1-1, with D perhaps TRBD1 (6 bases). This TCR derives from a woman aged 25-40 years with acute COVID-19. Input material: PBMCs or T cells enriched from blood (not recorded which). The CDR3 loop is CASSLQGGMDTEAFF. In DNA, the CDR3 is TGTGCCAGCAGCTTACAAGGGGGAATGGACACTGAAGCTTTCTTT.